Listed below are T cell receptor beta chains from one sample, sequenced in a study of cytomegalovirus exposure and HLA in healthy donors. Profiling relied on immunoSEQ multiplex PCR, and the TCRdb table lists in-frame clones only, not all of them. The repertoire holds some 180,000 clones, with over 70% as singletons. Input material: PBMCs. These receptors came from a man aged 40-49 years in good health and CMV-seropositive. Both conserved end residues are part of each CDR3. The order of the fields is D gene, clone size, J gene, V gene, CDR3 protein, CDR3 DNA. A D gene is named only where the DNA matches it firmly. Clone size appears in some rows only: once, few, many, or a class for an expanded clone.

D gene: -; clone size: -; J gene: TRBJ2-7; V gene: TRBV19; CDR3 protein: CASSIRGRSYEQYF; CDR3 DNA: TGTGCCAGTAGTATAAGGGGTCGCTCCTACGAGCAGTACTTC
D gene: -; clone size: -; J gene: TRBJ2-5; V gene: TRBV2; CDR3 protein: CASSQRGELTQYF; CDR3 DNA: TGTGCCAGCAGTCAACGTGGGGAGTTGACCCAGTACTTC
D gene: -; clone size: -; J gene: TRBJ1-1; V gene: TRBV4-1; CDR3 protein: CASSQDEAGNTEAFF; CDR3 DNA: TGCGCCAGCAGCCAAGATGAGGCCGGGAACACTGAAGCTTTCTTT
D gene: TRBD1; clone size: -; J gene: TRBJ1-4; V gene: TRBV4-2; CDR3 protein: CASSPTGGFEKLFF; CDR3 DNA: TGTGCCAGCAGCCCGACAGGGGGGTTTGAAAAACTGTTTTTT
D gene: -; clone size: -; J gene: TRBJ1-1; V gene: TRBV11-2; CDR3 protein: CASSLDGGFEAFF; CDR3 DNA: TGTGCCAGCAGCTTAGATGGGGGGTTTGAAGCTTTCTTT
D gene: -; clone size: -; J gene: TRBJ2-1; V gene: TRBV25-1; CDR3 protein: CATPVAAFYNEQFF; CDR3 DNA: TGTGCCACCCCGGTGGCGGCATTCTACAATGAGCAGTTCTTC
D gene: TRBD1; clone size: -; J gene: TRBJ1-6; V gene: TRBV5-4; CDR3 protein: CASSLAPGGRNSPLHF; CDR3 DNA: TGTGCCAGCAGCTTGGCCCCAGGGGGTCGGAATTCACCCCTCCACTTT
D gene: -; clone size: -; J gene: TRBJ2-1; V gene: TRBV29-1; CDR3 protein: CSVEYVASSYNEQFF; CDR3 DNA: TGCAGCGTTGAATACGTAGCCAGCTCCTACAATGAGCAGTTCTTC
D gene: TRBD1; clone size: -; J gene: TRBJ1-4; V gene: TRBV25-1; CDR3 protein: CASAGAVTGTREKLFF; CDR3 DNA: TGTGCCAGCGCTGGAGCCGTGACAGGGACGCGTGAAAAACTGTTTTTT
D gene: -; clone size: -; J gene: TRBJ2-7; V gene: TRBV6-5; CDR3 protein: CASSGPRAGEQYF; CDR3 DNA: TGTGCCAGCAGTGGCCCTCGGGCAGGGGAGCAGTACTTC
D gene: TRBD1; clone size: -; J gene: TRBJ1-5; V gene: TRBV19; CDR3 protein: CASSMGWTGPNQPQHF; CDR3 DNA: TGTGCCAGTAGTATGGGGTGGACAGGGCCGAATCAGCCCCAGCATTTT
D gene: -; clone size: -; J gene: TRBJ1-5; V gene: TRBV6-1; CDR3 protein: CASSALRGGGDGPQHF; CDR3 DNA: TGTGCCAGCAGTGCCCTTAGGGGCGGAGGGGATGGACCCCAGCATTTT
D gene: TRBD1; clone size: -; J gene: TRBJ2-2; V gene: TRBV5-6; CDR3 protein: CASSLKGQGVFSGELFF; CDR3 DNA: TGTGCCAGCAGCTTAAAAGGACAGGGGGTTTTTTCCGGGGAGCTGTTTTTT
D gene: -; clone size: -; J gene: TRBJ2-3; V gene: TRBV10-2; CDR3 protein: CASSGRGRERIDTQYF; CDR3 DNA: TGCGCCAGCAGTGGCCGGGGGCGGGAGCGTATAGATACGCAGTATTTT
D gene: -; clone size: -; J gene: TRBJ2-2; V gene: TRBV28; CDR3 protein: CATGTSIVTGELFF; CDR3 DNA: TGTGCCACCGGGACATCCATCGTCACCGGGGAGCTGTTTTTT
D gene: TRBD1; clone size: -; J gene: TRBJ1-2; V gene: TRBV9; CDR3 protein: CASSVGGDRSNYGYTF; CDR3 DNA: TGTGCCAGCAGCGTAGGAGGGGACAGGAGTAACTATGGCTACACCTTC
D gene: -; clone size: -; J gene: TRBJ1-1; V gene: TRBV19; CDR3 protein: CASSETGGGTEAFF; CDR3 DNA: TGTGCCAGTAGTGAAACCGGAGGTGGAACTGAAGCTTTCTTT
D gene: -; clone size: -; J gene: TRBJ1-2; V gene: TRBV4-3; CDR3 protein: CASSQARGAVYGYTF; CDR3 DNA: TGCGCCAGCAGCCAAGCTCGGGGGGCAGTCTATGGCTACACCTTC
D gene: TRBD1; clone size: -; J gene: TRBJ1-3; V gene: TRBV7-2; CDR3 protein: CASSRDRPSSGNTIYF; CDR3 DNA: TGTGCCAGCAGCAGGGACAGGCCCAGCTCTGGAAACACCATATATTTT
D gene: TRBD2; clone size: -; J gene: TRBJ2-1; V gene: TRBV7-9; CDR3 protein: CASSLDPSGAHSSYNEQFF; CDR3 DNA: TGTGCCAGCAGCTTAGATCCTAGCGGGGCGCACAGCTCCTACAATGAGCAGTTCTTC
D gene: TRBD1; clone size: -; J gene: TRBJ2-2; V gene: TRBV5-8; CDR3 protein: CASSRGTGGSGELFF; CDR3 DNA: TGTGCCAGCAGCCGGGGGACAGGGGGATCCGGGGAGCTGTTTTTT
D gene: TRBD1; clone size: -; J gene: TRBJ1-1; V gene: TRBV5-1; CDR3 protein: CASSGGQTNTEAFF; CDR3 DNA: TGCGCCAGCAGCGGGGGACAGACGAACACTGAAGCTTTCTTT
D gene: TRBD2; clone size: -; J gene: TRBJ2-5; V gene: TRBV19; CDR3 protein: CASSIDLASGRWGTQYF; CDR3 DNA: TGTGCCAGTAGTATAGATTTGGCTAGCGGGAGGTGGGGGACCCAGTACTTC
D gene: -; clone size: -; J gene: TRBJ1-1; V gene: TRBV5-1; CDR3 protein: CASSLVGFGNTEAFF; CDR3 DNA: TGCGCCAGCAGCTTGGTTGGTTTCGGGAACACTGAAGCTTTCTTT
D gene: TRBD1; clone size: -; J gene: TRBJ1-3; V gene: TRBV5-1; CDR3 protein: CASSLGQGMSLSGNTIYF; CDR3 DNA: TGCGCCAGCAGCCTGGGACAGGGGATGTCCCTCTCTGGAAACACCATATATTTT
D gene: TRBD1; clone size: -; J gene: TRBJ1-5; V gene: TRBV19; CDR3 protein: CATNPGTGSPPQHF; CDR3 DNA: TGTGCCACCAACCCCGGGACAGGGTCACCGCCCCAGCATTTT
D gene: -; clone size: once; J gene: TRBJ2-7; V gene: TRBV5-1; CDR3 protein: CASSLVDTSYEQYF; CDR3 DNA: TGCGCCAGCAGCTTAGTTGACACCTCCTACGAGCAGTACTTC
D gene: -; clone size: -; J gene: TRBJ2-3; V gene: TRBV5-4; CDR3 protein: CASTPRGSDTQYF; CDR3 DNA: TGTGCCAGCACCCCCAGGGGATCGGATACGCAGTATTTT
D gene: TRBD1; clone size: -; J gene: TRBJ1-1; V gene: TRBV6-1; CDR3 protein: CASSHRQGLNTEAFF; CDR3 DNA: TGTGCCAGCAGTCACCGACAGGGGTTGAACACTGAAGCTTTCTTT
D gene: -; clone size: -; J gene: TRBJ2-3; V gene: TRBV5-1; CDR3 protein: CASSLLGITDTQYF; CDR3 DNA: TGCGCCAGCAGCTTACTAGGGATCACAGATACGCAGTATTTT
D gene: -; clone size: few; J gene: TRBJ1-1; V gene: TRBV7-2; CDR3 protein: CASSLRSNRDTEAFF; CDR3 DNA: TGTGCCAGCAGCTTACGGTCGAACAGGGACACTGAAGCTTTCTTT
D gene: TRBD1; clone size: -; J gene: TRBJ1-2; V gene: TRBV28; CDR3 protein: CASSFWDRVDGYTF; CDR3 DNA: TGTGCCAGCAGTTTTTGGGACAGGGTGGATGGCTACACCTTC
D gene: -; clone size: -; J gene: TRBJ2-5; V gene: TRBV6-1; CDR3 protein: CASSLQAFQETQYF; CDR3 DNA: TGTGCCAGCAGCCTACAGGCTTTTCAAGAGACCCAGTACTTC
D gene: -; clone size: -; J gene: TRBJ2-1; V gene: TRBV23-1; CDR3 protein: CASSPGDPFGGRAGPYNEQFF; CDR3 DNA: TGCGCCAGCAGTCCTGGGGATCCTTTTGGGGGGCGAGCGGGGCCCTACAATGAGCAGTTCTTC
D gene: TRBD1; clone size: -; J gene: TRBJ1-5; V gene: TRBV5-3; CDR3 protein: CARSPGTGFNQPQHF; CDR3 DNA: TGTGCCAGAAGCCCCGGGACAGGGTTCAATCAGCCCCAGCATTTT
D gene: TRBD1; clone size: -; J gene: TRBJ1-1; V gene: TRBV10-3; CDR3 protein: CASTTGMNTEAFF; CDR3 DNA: TGTGCCAGCACGACAGGGATGAACACTGAAGCTTTCTTT
D gene: TRBD2; clone size: -; J gene: TRBJ2-3; V gene: TRBV2; CDR3 protein: CASSPPASGRTDTQYF; CDR3 DNA: TGTGCCAGCAGTCCCCCCGCAAGCGGGAGGACAGATACGCAGTATTTT